This T cell receptor beta chain was obtained from a study of blood T cell repertoires in COVID-19. V lost 5 bases to trimming and J lost 0 bases, with 14 bases between them. The CDR3 extends over 15 amino acids. The germline V gene encodes CDR1 SGHNT and CDR2 YYREEE (reference sequence). Using immunoSEQ multiplex PCR, the repertoire was profiled, and TCRdb retains in-frame clones only, with some absent. The table shows 25,000 to 35,000 clones, with over 70% occurring only once. This clonotype originated in a woman in her sixties with acute or convalescent COVID-19. J is TRBJ1-2 and V is TRBV5-4; no definite D call. Input material: peripheral blood. Here the CDR3 reads CASSSRRSANYGYTF. CDR3 DNA: TGTGCCAGCAGTTCCCGACGGAGCGCTAACTATGGCTACACCTTC.